The 11 T cell receptor beta chains in this list originate from one sample, sequenced in a study of OX40 agonist ivuxolimab in advanced cancers. Produced via immunoSEQ multiplex PCR; TCRdb's table is partial and in-frame only. The sample shows under 90,000 clones, approximately 89% of them seen only once. This sample comprised CD4+ or CD8+ T cells sorted from blood, obtained in a trial of the OX40 agonist ivuxolimab. These receptors were taken from an adult with an advanced solid tumor such as melanoma, head and neck, liver or kidney cancer.

This clone turned up a few times. The CDR3 DNA reads TGTGCCAGCAGCTTGGCGGACAGAGGGGAGACCCAGTACTTC. It codes for CASSLADRGETQYF. V gene TRBV5-6 combines with J gene TRBJ2-5; D is perhaps TRBD1 (6 bases). CDR1 SGHDT and CDR2 YYEEEE come from the germline V gene. This CDR3 comprises 14 residues. V lost 0 bases, J lost 5 bases, and 11 bases lay in between. The whole variable domain, filled in from reference TRBV5-6 and TRBJ2-5, reads DAGVTQSPTHLIKTRGQQVTLRCSPKSGHDTVSWYQQALGQGPQFIFQYYEEEERQRGNFPDRFSGHQFPNYSSELNVNALLLGDSALYLCASSLADRGETQYFGPGTRLLVL.

This sequence joins TRBV7-8 and TRBJ1-2; D might be TRBD1 (6 bases). The V end lost 4 bases, the J end lost 7 bases, and 10 bases lay between the germline ends. The germline V gene has CDR1 SGHVS and CDR2 FQNEAQ. The CDR3 loop spans 12 amino acids. The CDR3 protein is CASSSGQSGYTF. The CDR3, as DNA: TGTGCCAGCAGCTCAGGACAGAGTGGCTACACCTTC.

The rearrangement links TRBV11-3 to TRBJ2-2; the D gene is possibly TRBD1 (6 bases). V lost 8 bases to trimming and J lost 0 bases, with 7 bases between them. Germline values: CDR1 SGHNT, CDR2 YENEEA. This CDR3 contains 13 residues. CDR3 sequence: CASGQPNTGELFF. CDR3 sequence (DNA): TGTGCCAGCGGACAGCCGAACACCGGGGAGCTGTTTTTT.

The chain has TRBV5-6 and TRBJ2-3, with 12 bases matching TRBD1. The V gene's germline CDR1 is SGHDT and CDR2 YYEEEE. CDR3 length equals 19 residues. The ends lost 4 bases at V and 0 bases at J; junction bases unmatched: 12. The CDR3 spells CASSLLGQGAPGSTDTQYF. CDR3 coding DNA: TGTGCCAGCAGCCTTCTGGGACAGGGGGCCCCCGGGAGCACAGATACGCAGTATTTT.

V usage is TRBV4-1 and J usage is TRBJ2-3; D remains ambiguous. Germline V gene data show CDR1 as MGHRA and CDR2 as YSYEKL. Trimming cost V 3 bases and J 4 bases, with 8 bases left between them. This CDR3 is built from 13 residues. The CDR3 nucleotides read TGCGCCAGCAGCCACCCCCAAGCAGATACGCAGTATTTT. Protein: CASSHPQADTQYF.

This clone appeared a few times. The chain couples TRBV11-3 to TRBJ2-3; a possible D gene is TRBD2 (5 bases). CDR1 and CDR2 from the germline V gene are SGHNT and YENEEA. The CDR3 length is 15 residues. V was shortened by 5 bases and J by 4 bases, with 16 bases between the two germline ends. The DNA of the CDR3 is TGTGCCAGCAGCAAGACTACCTATGGCCCAGATACGCAGTATTTT. This gives the protein CASSKTTYGPDTQYF.

The genes are TRBV6-1 and TRBJ1-4; D is ambiguous. The V end lost 2 bases, the J end lost 8 bases, and 6 bases lay between the germline ends. Per the germline V gene, CDR1 is MNHNS and CDR2 is SASEGT. The CDR3 totals 12 residues. In DNA, the CDR3 is TGTGCCAGCAGTGAACACGGGGAAAAACTGTTTTTT. Its protein is CASSEHGEKLFF.

The chain recombines TRBV19 with TRBJ1-6, with D unclear. V lost 6 bases to trimming and J lost 7 bases, with 7 bases between them. The germline V gene encodes CDR1 LNHDA and CDR2 SQIVND (reference sequence). The CDR3 extends over 12 amino acids. This chain's CDR3 is CASRRANSPLHF. The CDR3, as DNA: TGTGCCAGTAGACGGGCAAATTCACCCCTCCACTTT.

The chain joins TRBV4-2 to TRBJ2-7; unclear D gene. The CDR3 extends over 13 amino acids. Germline CDR1 and CDR2: LGHNA and YNFKEQ. Trimming pared 1 base from V and 6 bases from J, leaving 10 bases between. CDR3 sequence reads: CASSQVPWGEQYF. The CDR3 bases are TGTGCCAGCAGCCAAGTTCCCTGGGGCGAGCAGTACTTC.

The CDR3 is CASSPTGMEGGYGYTF. In nucleotides, the CDR3 is TGTGCCAGCAGCCCGACAGGGATGGAGGGTGGCTATGGCTACACCTTC. The chain is built from TRBV5-6 and TRBJ1-2, with 7 bases fitting TRBD1. The germline CDR1 and CDR2 sequences are SGHDT and YYEEEE. Germline trimming cut 4 bases from V and 4 bases from J; bases unmatched to any gene: 13. This CDR3 is built from 16 residues.

This clone was recorded only once. J is TRBJ2-2 and V is TRBV7-9; D gene ambiguous. V shed 0 bases and J shed 2 bases, with 7 bases lying between them. Germline CDR1 reads SEHNR; CDR2 reads FQNEAQ (reference sequence). The CDR3 is made up of 15 amino acids. CDR3 nucleotides: TGTGCCAGCAGCTTAGCGGGCAGTAACACCGGGGAGCTGTTTTTT. It encodes CASSLAGSNTGELFF.